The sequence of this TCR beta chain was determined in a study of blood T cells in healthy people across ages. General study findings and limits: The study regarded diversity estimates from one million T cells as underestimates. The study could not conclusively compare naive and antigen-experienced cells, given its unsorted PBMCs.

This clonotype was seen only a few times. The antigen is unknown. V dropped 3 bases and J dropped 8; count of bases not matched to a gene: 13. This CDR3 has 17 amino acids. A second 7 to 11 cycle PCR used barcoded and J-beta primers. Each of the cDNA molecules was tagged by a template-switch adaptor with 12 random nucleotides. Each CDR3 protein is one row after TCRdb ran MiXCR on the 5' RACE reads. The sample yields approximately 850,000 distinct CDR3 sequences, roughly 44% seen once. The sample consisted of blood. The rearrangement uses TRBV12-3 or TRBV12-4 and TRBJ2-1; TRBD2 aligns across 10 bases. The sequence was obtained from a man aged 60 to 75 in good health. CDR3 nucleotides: TGTGCCAGCAGTTTTTTCGTTGGGACTAGCGCGTATGATGAGCAGTTCTTC. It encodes CASSFFVGTSAYDEQFF.